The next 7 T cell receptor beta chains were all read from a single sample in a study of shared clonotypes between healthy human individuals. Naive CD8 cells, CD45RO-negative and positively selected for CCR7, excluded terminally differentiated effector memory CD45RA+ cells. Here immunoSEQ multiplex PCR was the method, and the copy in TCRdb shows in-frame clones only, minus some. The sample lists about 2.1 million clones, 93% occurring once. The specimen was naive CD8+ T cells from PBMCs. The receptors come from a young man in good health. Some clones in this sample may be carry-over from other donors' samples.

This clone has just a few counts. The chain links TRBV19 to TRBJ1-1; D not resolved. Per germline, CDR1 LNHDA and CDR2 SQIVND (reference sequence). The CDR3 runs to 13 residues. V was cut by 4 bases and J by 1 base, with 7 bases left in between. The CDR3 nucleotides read TGTGCCAGTAGTAAGTTCGAGAACACTGAAGCTTTCTTT. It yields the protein CASSKFENTEAFF.

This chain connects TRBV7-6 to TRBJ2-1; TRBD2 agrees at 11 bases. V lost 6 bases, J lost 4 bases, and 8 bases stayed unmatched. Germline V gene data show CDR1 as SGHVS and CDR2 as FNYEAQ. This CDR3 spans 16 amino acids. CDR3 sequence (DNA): TGTGCCAGCAGACCCGGGACTAGCGGTAAATACAATGAGCAGTTCTTC. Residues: CASRPGTSGKYNEQFF.

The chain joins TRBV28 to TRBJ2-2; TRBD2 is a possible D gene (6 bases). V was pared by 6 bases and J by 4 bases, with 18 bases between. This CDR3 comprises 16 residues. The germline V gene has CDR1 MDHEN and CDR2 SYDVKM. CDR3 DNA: TGTGCCAGCAGCTCGGAGACTAGGGCAATCACCGGGGAGCTGTTTTTT. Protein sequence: CASSSETRAITGELFF.

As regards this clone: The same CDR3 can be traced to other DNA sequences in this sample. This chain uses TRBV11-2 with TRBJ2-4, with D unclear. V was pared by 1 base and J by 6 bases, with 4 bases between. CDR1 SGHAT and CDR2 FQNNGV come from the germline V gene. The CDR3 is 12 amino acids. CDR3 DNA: TGTGCCAGCAGCTTAGGGGGAAACATTCAGTACTTC. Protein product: CASSLGGNIQYF.

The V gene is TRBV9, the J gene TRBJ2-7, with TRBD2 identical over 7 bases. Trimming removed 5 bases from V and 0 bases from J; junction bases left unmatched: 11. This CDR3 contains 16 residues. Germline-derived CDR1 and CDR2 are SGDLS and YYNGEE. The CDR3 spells CASSWAGVAASYEQYF. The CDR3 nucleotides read TGTGCCAGCAGTTGGGCGGGAGTGGCAGCCTCCTACGAGCAGTACTTC.

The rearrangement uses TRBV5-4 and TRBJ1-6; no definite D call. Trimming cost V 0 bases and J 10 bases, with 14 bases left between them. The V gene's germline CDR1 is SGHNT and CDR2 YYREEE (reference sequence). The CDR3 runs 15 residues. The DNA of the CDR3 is TGTGCCAGCAGCTTGGATCCGGGGAAGTTGTCACCCCTCCACTTT. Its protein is CASSLDPGKLSPLHF.

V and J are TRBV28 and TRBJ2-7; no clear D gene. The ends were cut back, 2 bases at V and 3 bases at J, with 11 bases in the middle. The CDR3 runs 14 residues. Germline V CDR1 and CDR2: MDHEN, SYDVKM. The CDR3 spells CASSLAASIYEQYF. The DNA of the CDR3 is TGTGCCAGCAGTTTAGCGGCATCCATCTACGAGCAGTACTTC.